The 19 T cell receptor beta chains presented below share a single source sample, sequenced in a study of cytomegalovirus exposure and HLA in healthy donors (dated by TCRdb to the late 2010s). Library preparation used the immunoSEQ multiplex PCR assay. A mixture of 60 forward primers for TCR Vbeta segments and 13 reverse primers for TCR Jbeta segments was used in the multiplex PCR. The immuneACCESS repertoire file appears here via TCRdb, limited to in-frame rearrangements. These files lack a portion of the clones; in checked studies, under half of the deficit traces to unresolved V genes, and the cause of the others is not known. The sample records about 250,000 clones, roughly 70% of which are singletons. Over 2% of the sample comes from the top ten. The specimen was PBMCs. These receptor sequences come from a female donor in good health and CMV-seronegative.

The chain has TRBV7-2 and TRBJ2-1; 11 bases are shared with TRBD2. Losses at the gene ends were 0 bases for V and 8 bases for J; bases not matched to a gene: 6. The CDR3 totals 16 residues. Per the germline V gene, CDR1 is SGHTA and CDR2 is FQGNSA. In DNA form, the CDR3 reads TGTGCCAGCAGCTTAGCGAGACTAGCGGGGATTTATGAGCAGTTCTTC. Translating it yields CASSLARLAGIYEQFF.

This chain links TRBV30 with TRBJ1-1; 9 positions agree with TRBD1. This CDR3 comprises 14 residues. Germline V gives CDR1 GTSNPN, CDR2 SVGIG (reference sequence). With V trimmed by 8 bases and J by 1 base, 8 bases remained unmatched. CDR3 protein: CARGQGTGNTEAFF. The CDR3 DNA follows: TGTGCCCGGGGACAGGGTACGGGGAACACTGAAGCTTTCTTT. Combining the CDR3 with reference TRBV30 and TRBJ1-1 gives the whole variable domain SQTIHQWPATLVQPVGSPLSLECTVEGTSNPNLYWYRQAAGRGLQLLFYSVGIGQISSEVPQNLSASRPQDRQFILSSKKLLLSDSGFYLCARGQGTGNTEAFFGQGTRLTVV.

This rearrangement joins TRBV30 to TRBJ2-2, with TRBD2 matching over 8 bases. CDR3 length: 13 amino acids. Germline V gene lookup returns CDR1 GTSNPN and CDR2 SVGIG (reference sequence). With 1 base clipped from V and 8 bases from J, the junction kept 3 bases outside the gene matches. CDR3: CAWSAEREGELFF. In DNA form, the CDR3 reads TGTGCCTGGAGTGCAGAGCGGGAGGGGGAGCTGTTTTTT. Variable domain in full (rest from reference TRBV30 and TRBJ2-2): SQTIHQWPATLVQPVGSPLSLECTVEGTSNPNLYWYRQAAGRGLQLLFYSVGIGQISSEVPQNLSASRPQDRQFILSSKKLLLSDSGFYLCAWSAEREGELFFGEGSRLTVL.

The rearrangement joins TRBV12-5 to TRBJ1-2; 11 bases match TRBD1. Germline CDR1 is LGHNT and CDR2 is FRNRAP. V trimming: 6 bases; J trimming: 8 bases; junction bases outside the gene matches: 8. The CDR3 consists of 14 residues. The CDR3 DNA sequence: TGTGCTAGTGGAGGGACAGGGGGAAATGAAGGCTACACCTTC. It codes for CASGGTGGNEGYTF.

V usage is TRBV2 and J usage is TRBJ1-2; D is ambiguous. The CDR3 spans 11 residues. V was pared by 6 bases and J by 14 bases, with 16 bases between. CDR1 and CDR2 from the germline V gene are SNHLY and FYNNEI. CDR3 DNA: TGTGCCAGCAGAACCAGCGGACTGGATACCTTC. Translated, it gives CASRTSGLDTF.

The count of this clone is one. The rearrangement joins TRBV28 to TRBJ2-7, with 8 bases identical to TRBD2. V dropped 3 bases and J dropped 4; count of bases not matched to a gene: 14. The germline V gene has CDR1 MDHEN and CDR2 SYDVKM. The CDR3 is made up of 17 amino acids. CDR3 sequence (DNA): TGTGCCAGCAGTTTTTCCGCGGGGGGCCCACCGGTGTACGAGCAGTACTTC. Its translation: CASSFSAGGPPVYEQYF.

The chain combines TRBV18 with TRBJ2-5; D might be TRBD2 (5 bases). Looked up from germline, CDR1 is KGHSH and CDR2 is LQKENI. V was trimmed by 6 bases and J by 1 base, leaving 9 bases between them. The CDR3 has 13 amino acids. The CDR3 is CASSPGIQETQYF. The CDR3 nucleotides are TGTGCCAGCTCCCCCGGGATCCAAGAGACCCAGTACTTC.

The rearrangement links TRBV7-9 to TRBJ2-7; 9 bases fit TRBD2. Germline CDR1 reads SEHNR; CDR2 reads FQNEAQ (reference sequence). Trimming cost V 5 bases and J 2 bases; bases outside gene matches: 10. The CDR3 covers 16 residues. CDR3 sequence reads: CASSPGVSSGTYEQYF. The CDR3 nucleotides are TGTGCCAGCAGCCCAGGGGTGTCTAGCGGGACCTACGAGCAGTACTTC. The complete variable domain, with remaining parts taken from reference TRBV7-9 and TRBJ2-7, reads DTGVSQNPRHKITKRGQNVTFRCDPISEHNRLYWYRQTLGQGPEFLTYFQNEAQLEKSRLLSDRFSAERPKGSFSTLEIQRTEQGDSAMYLCASSPGVSSGTYEQYFGPGTRLTVT.

The rearrangement uses TRBV5-1 and TRBJ2-2; tentative D call: TRBD1 (5 bases). From germline, CDR1 is SGHRS and CDR2 YFSETQ. This CDR3 is built from 12 residues. V lost 6 bases, J lost 7 bases, and 10 bases lay in between. Here the CDR3 DNA reads TGCGCCAGCACTTCCGGACACGGGGAGCTGTTTTTT. The encoded protein is CASTSGHGELFF. The entire variable domain, with the rest obtained from reference TRBV5-1 and TRBJ2-2, is as follows: KAGVTQTPRYLIKTRGQQVTLSCSPISGHRSVSWYQQTPGQGLQFLFEYFSETQRNKGNFPGRFSGRQFSNSRSEMNVSTLELGDSALYLCASTSGHGELFFGEGSRLTVL.

CDR3 in amino acids: CASKASGPYGYTF. CDR3 DNA sequence: TGTGCCAGCAAGGCCAGCGGCCCTTATGGCTACACCTTC. J is TRBJ1-2 and V is TRBV27; D gene uncertain. Per germline, CDR1 MNHEY and CDR2 SMNVEV (reference sequence). V dropped 7 bases and J dropped 5 bases, with 14 bases sitting between them. The CDR3 totals 13 residues.

The chain recombines TRBV14 with TRBJ2-1, with D perhaps TRBD2 (5 bases). This CDR3 has 13 amino acids. The germline gives CDR1 SGHDN, CDR2 FVKESK. Between the trimmed V and J ends, which lost 2 bases and 7 bases, there was a span of 9 bases. The CDR3 coding sequence is TGTGCCAGCAGCCAATTTCGCGGGAATGAGCAGTTCTTC. Amino acid sequence: CASSQFRGNEQFF.

The J gene is TRBJ2-7, the V gene TRBV9; the match to TRBD2 covers 9 bases. CDR3 size: 17 residues. The germline V gene encodes CDR1 SGDLS and CDR2 YYNGEE. J was trimmed by 0 bases and V by 4 bases; bases with no gene match: 11. The CDR3: CASSPRLAGGPSYEQYF. CDR3 DNA sequence: TGTGCCAGCAGCCCCAGACTGGCGGGAGGGCCCTCCTACGAGCAGTACTTC.

V usage is TRBV7-9 and J usage is TRBJ2-1, with TRBD2 matching 13 bases. Germline values: CDR1 SEHNR, CDR2 FQNEAQ (reference sequence). The CDR3 is 15 residues long. V was clipped by 6 bases and J by 9 bases; unmatched bases: 8. This CDR3 reads CASRWTSGRYPEQFF. The DNA of the CDR3 is TGTGCCAGCAGATGGACTAGCGGGAGATACCCTGAGCAGTTCTTC.

A note on this clone: Other DNA sequences in the sample encode the same CDR3. DNA for the CDR3: TGCGCCAGCTCCCCTAGCTACGAGCAGTACTTC. Encoded protein: CASSPSYEQYF. The V and J genes are TRBV10-2 and TRBJ2-7; D is unclear. V was pared by 8 bases and J by 3 bases, with 8 bases between. The CDR3 extends over 11 amino acids. CDR1 is WSHSY, CDR2 SAAADI, per germline.

This clone was counted between two and nine times. V and J are TRBV2 and TRBJ2-7; 11 bases are a match to TRBD2. The CDR3 runs 14 residues. Germline trimming cut 4 bases from V and 3 bases from J; bases unmatched to any gene: 2. The germline V gene has CDR1 SNHLY and CDR2 FYNNEI. The CDR3 DNA reads TGTGCCAGCAGTGCCGGGACTAGCGGCTACGAGCAGTACTTC. Protein: CASSAGTSGYEQYF. The full variable domain, with the rest looked up from reference TRBV2 and TRBJ2-7, is EPEVTQTPSHQVTQMGQEVILRCVPISNHLYFYWYRQILGQKVEFLVSFYNNEISEKSEIFDDQFSVERPDGSNFTLKIRSTKLEDSAMYFCASSAGTSGYEQYFGPGTRLTVT.

The chain combines TRBV11-2 with TRBJ2-7; D is possibly TRBD2 (6 bases). Trimming pared 1 base from V and 4 bases from J, leaving 14 bases between. Germline CDR1 and CDR2: SGHAT and FQNNGV. The CDR3 loop spans 15 amino acids. CDR3 amino acids: CASSLVGGPRYEQYF. The DNA of the CDR3 is TGTGCCAGCAGCTTAGTCGGGGGACCCCGGTACGAGCAGTACTTC.

This chain connects TRBV27 to TRBJ2-1; weak D call: TRBD2 (6 bases). Trimming shortened V by 8 bases and J by 0 bases, and 14 bases separated the two germline ends. This CDR3 has 15 amino acids. Germline V gives CDR1 MNHEY, CDR2 SMNVEV (reference sequence). The CDR3 DNA reads TGTGCCAGCGGAATAATAGCGGACTCCTACAATGAGCAGTTCTTC. This gives the protein CASGIIADSYNEQFF.

This clone was observed a handful of times. This chain connects TRBV5-1 to TRBJ1-4, with D perhaps matching TRBD1 (5 bases). This CDR3 is 15 amino acids long. The V gene lost 7 bases and the J gene lost 3 bases, with 16 bases spanning the gap. Germline V gene lookup returns CDR1 SGHRS and CDR2 YFSETQ. CDR3 region: CASRSQGLANEKLFF. The DNA for the CDR3 is TGCGCCAGCCGCAGTCAGGGTTTAGCTAATGAAAAACTGTTTTTT.

The chain is built from TRBV10-2 and TRBJ1-4; 8 bases match TRBD1. From germline, CDR1 is WSHSY and CDR2 SAAADI. Germline trimming cut 6 bases from V and 7 bases from J; bases unmatched to any gene: 7. The CDR3 has 14 amino acids. CDR3 coding DNA: TGCGCCAGCAGCACTCAGGGGGCGTTTGAAAAACTGTTTTTT. It yields the protein CASSTQGAFEKLFF.